The 22 T cell receptor beta chains reported below all come from one sample, sequenced in a study of T cell responses to AZD1222 COVID-19 vaccine. The assay was immunoSEQ multiplex PCR, and TCRdb's table has in-frame clones only and misses some. The sample records around 140,000 clones, approximately 92% being singletons. Here the sequenced sample was peripheral blood, taken on day 0 of AZD1222 vaccination. Receptors were obtained from an adult in good health.

The CDR3 DNA reads TGTGCCAGCAGCCCGAGGGGGGGGAGTGAAGCTTTCTTT. It specifies CASSPRGGSEAFF. The chain has TRBV3-1 (or the pseudogene TRBV3-2) and TRBJ1-1, with a tentative D call TRBD1 (6 bases). CDR3 length: 13 amino acids. Germline-derived CDR1 and CDR2 are LGHDT and YNNKEL (reference sequence). Trimming shortened V by 4 bases and J by 7 bases, and 13 bases separated the two germline ends.

This clone was detected only a few times. This chain joins TRBV24-1 and TRBJ2-7; TRBD1 agrees at 9 bases. With 9 bases clipped from V and 5 bases from J, the junction kept 4 bases outside the gene matches. The germline V gene encodes CDR1 KGHDR and CDR2 SFDVKD. The CDR3 has 12 amino acids. CDR3 sequence (DNA): TGTGCCACCTTGGGACAGGGCCACGAGCAGTACTTC. Its translation: CATLGQGHEQYF.

The CDR3 DNA reads TGTGCCAGCGGTACCATGTGGAACACTGAAGCTTTCTTT. Its translation: CASGTMWNTEAFF. This chain connects TRBV27 to TRBJ1-1; no clear D. Germline V CDR1 and CDR2: MNHEY, SMNVEV (reference sequence). The V end was cut by 8 bases, the J end by 1 base, with 11 bases between. CDR3 length equals 13 residues.

The chain recombines TRBV30 with TRBJ2-1; D remains unclear. V lost 0 bases, J lost 8 bases, and 11 bases lay in between. CDR1 is GTSNPN, CDR2 SVGIG, per germline (reference sequence). This CDR3 region has 13 residues. The CDR3 is CAWSVKVGYEQFF. CDR3 bases: TGTGCCTGGAGTGTAAAGGTCGGGTATGAGCAGTTCTTC.

This sequence joins TRBV27 and TRBJ2-7; 7 bases map to TRBD1. Looked up from germline, CDR1 is MNHEY and CDR2 is SMNVEV (reference sequence). This CDR3 comprises 14 residues. V gave up 5 bases and J gave up 6 bases; unmatched junction bases: 10. CDR3 sequence: CASSDRDRAAEQYF. The CDR3 DNA follows: TGTGCCAGCAGTGACAGGGATAGAGCGGCCGAGCAGTACTTC.

The V gene is TRBV27, the J gene TRBJ1-1; D not resolved. The length of the CDR3 is 14 residues. The V and J ends lost 7 bases and 0 bases respectively, with 12 bases between them. From germline, CDR1 is MNHEY and CDR2 SMNVEV (reference sequence). CDR3 nucleotides: TGTGCCAGCACCCCTTCCCCCATGAACACTGAAGCTTTCTTT. This encodes CASTPSPMNTEAFF.

This clone was found a few times. The V gene is TRBV5-4, the J gene TRBJ1-2; 11 nucleotides match TRBD1. The germline CDR1 and CDR2 sequences are SGHNT and YYREEE (reference sequence). V lost 2 bases to trimming and J lost 2 bases; unmatched junction nucleotides: 2. This CDR3 contains 15 residues. CDR3: CASSLGTGGNYGYTF. CDR3 nucleotide sequence: TGTGCCAGCAGCTTAGGGACAGGGGGGAACTATGGCTACACCTTC.

The chain uses TRBV9 and TRBJ2-1, with TRBD2 matching over 8 bases. The CDR3 has 14 amino acids. Germline V CDR1 and CDR2: SGDLS, YYNGEE. Trimming cost V 4 bases and J 7 bases; bases outside gene matches: 7. This chain's CDR3 is CASSSLAGGNEQFF. Here the CDR3 DNA reads TGTGCCAGCAGCTCGCTAGCGGGTGGTAATGAGCAGTTCTTC.

The chain carries TRBV19 and TRBJ1-2, with a weak D call TRBD1 (6 bases). The V and J ends lost 5 bases and 5 bases respectively, with 12 bases between them. This CDR3 is built from 13 residues. CDR1 and CDR2 from the germline V gene are LNHDA and SQIVND (reference sequence). CDR3: CASSADRPYGYTF. The CDR3 nucleotides are TGTGCCAGTAGTGCGGACAGACCGTATGGCTACACCTTC.

This clone was picked up a small number of times. This sequence joins TRBV3-1 (or the pseudogene TRBV3-2) and TRBJ1-6, with D uncertain. Trimming shortened V by 0 bases and J by 9 bases, and 3 bases separated the two germline ends. The CDR3 sequence is 12 residues long. CDR1 is LGHDT, CDR2 YNNKEL, per germline (reference sequence). CDR3 amino acids: CASSQEGSPLHF. For the CDR3, the DNA is TGTGCCAGCAGCCAAGAGGGTTCACCCCTCCACTTT.

V is TRBV6-5 and J is TRBJ2-1; D is undetermined. In germline, CDR1 is MNHEY, CDR2 SVGAGI. The CDR3 has 14 amino acids. V was trimmed by 2 bases and J by 4 bases, leaving 9 bases between them. The CDR3: CASSYRTDYNEQFF. In DNA, the CDR3 is TGTGCCAGCAGTTACAGGACGGATTACAATGAGCAGTTCTTC.

The genes are TRBV3-1 (or the pseudogene TRBV3-2) and TRBJ1-2; D might be TRBD1 (5 bases). Germline V gene lookup returns CDR1 LGHDT and CDR2 YNNKEL (reference sequence). V lost 4 bases and J lost 0, with 9 bases in between. This CDR3 is built from 14 residues. The CDR3 protein is CASSLGGANYGYTF. The DNA for the CDR3 is TGTGCCAGCAGCCTCGGGGGAGCTAACTATGGCTACACCTTC.

The V call is TRBV6-2 or TRBV6-3, the J call TRBJ1-2; a possible D gene is TRBD1 (6 bases). Trimming shortened V by 6 bases and J by 2 bases, and 10 bases separated the two germline ends. This CDR3 has 13 residues. Germline V gene lookup returns CDR1 MNHEY and CDR2 SVGEGT. CDR3 sequence: CASSPDRNYGYTF. The CDR3 DNA is TGTGCCAGCAGCCCCGACAGGAACTATGGCTACACCTTC.

The CDR3 DNA is TGTGCCAGCAGCAAAGAGGAAAGGGTAGAGGCTCCTAGAGTCTACGAGCAGTACTTC. Translating gives CASSKEERVEAPRVYEQYF. The chain is built from TRBV21-1 and TRBJ2-7. TRBV21-1 is marked as a pseudogene. CDR3 length: 19 amino acids.

The rearrangement joins TRBV6-4 to TRBJ2-7, with 12 bases lining up with TRBD2. Trimming took 5 bases from V and 1 from J; bases not matched to a gene: 3. CDR1 is MRHNA, CDR2 SNTAGT, per germline. The CDR3 runs 15 residues. As DNA, the CDR3 is TGTGCCAGCAGTTTACTAGCGGGAGGTTCCTACGAGCAGTACTTC. It translates to CASSLLAGGSYEQYF.

This sequence joins TRBV6-1 and TRBJ1-5; possibly TRBD1 for D (5 bases). Germline V CDR1 and CDR2: MNHNS, SASEGT. The CDR3 runs to 15 residues. V was shortened by 1 base and J by 10 bases, with 17 bases between the two germline ends. CDR3 nucleotides: TGTGCCAGCAGTGAAGGGAGGGGAACGCGTCGACCCCAGCATTTT. Amino acid sequence: CASSEGRGTRRPQHF.

The V gene is TRBV28, the J gene TRBJ2-7, with 9 positions matching TRBD2. CDR1 is MDHEN and CDR2 is SYDVKM in the germline V gene. The CDR3 sequence is 15 residues long. The trim removed 2 bases at V and 1 base at J, leaving 3 bases unmatched. The CDR3 DNA is TGTGCCAGCAGTTTAGGACTAGCGTTGTCCTACGAGCAGTACTTC. Translation gives CASSLGLALSYEQYF. Full variable domain (rest looked up from reference TRBV28 and TRBJ2-7): DVKVTQSSRYLVKRTGEKVFLECVQDMDHENMFWYRQDPGLGLRLIYFSYDVKMKEKGDIPEGYSVSREKKERFSLILESASTNQTSMYLCASSLGLALSYEQYFGPGTRLTVT.

CDR3 sequence reads: CASSLVEATEAFF. The CDR3 nucleotides read TGTGCCAGCAGCTTGGTTGAGGCCACTGAAGCTTTCTTT. J is TRBJ1-1 and V is TRBV5-4; D unresolved. The CDR3 is made up of 13 amino acids. Germline CDR1 SGHNT, CDR2 YYREEE (reference sequence). V lost 0 bases, J lost 4 bases, and 7 bases lay in between.

The chain is built from TRBV10-3 and TRBJ1-2; TRBD1 matches at 10 bases. V lost 4 bases to trimming and J lost 4 bases; unmatched junction nucleotides: 12. The CDR3 runs 17 residues. Germline assignment: CDR1 ENHRY and CDR2 SYGVKD. The DNA of the CDR3 is TGTGCCATCAGTGTTTGGACCGGGACAGGGGACGCCTATGGCTACACCTTC. Translating it yields CAISVWTGTGDAYGYTF.

V usage is TRBV5-1 and J usage is TRBJ2-7; TRBD2 matches 8 bases. Germline CDR1 and CDR2: SGHRS and YFSETQ. The length of the CDR3 is 14 residues. Trimming took 0 bases from V and 6 from J; bases not matched to a gene: 5. The CDR3 reads CASSLGAGEVEQYF. The DNA for the CDR3 is TGCGCCAGCAGCTTGGGAGCGGGAGAGGTCGAGCAGTACTTC.

The chain couples TRBV28 to TRBJ1-5, with D possibly TRBD1 on 6 matching bases. Per germline, CDR1 MDHEN and CDR2 SYDVKM. CDR3 length equals 15 residues. Trimming removed 4 bases at V and 4 bases at J, with 14 bases between. CDR3 bases: TGTGCCAGCAGTTCGGGGGGCGAGGGGAATCAGCCCCAGCATTTT. Its protein is CASSSGGEGNQPQHF.

V usage is TRBV6-5 and J usage is TRBJ1-1; TRBD1 matches 10 bases. The V segment lost 4 bases and the J segment 5 bases; nucleotides outside the gene matches: 7. CDR1 MNHEY and CDR2 SVGAGI come from the germline V gene. The CDR3 spans 15 residues. CDR3: CASSSGTGAWTEAFF. CDR3 coding DNA: TGTGCCAGCAGTTCCGGGACAGGGGCGTGGACTGAAGCTTTCTTT.